The present T cell receptor beta chain was sequenced within a study of shared clonotypes between healthy human individuals. In the study overall: CD4 naive cells filled three plates per donor, CD4 memory three, CD8 naive two and CD8 memory one. Findings of the study overall: The study found lower generation probabilities in non-shared clonotypes than in those shared by all four donors.

Germline assignment: CDR1 SGHRS and CDR2 YFSETQ. This CDR3 contains 13 residues. Trimming took 1 base from V and 4 from J, leaving 8 bases between them. Worth noting for this clone: Its antigen is unidentified. Additional DNA sequences in this sample encode the identical CDR3.

The assay ran at deep level. Over several immunoSEQ plates, each subset's genomic DNA was distributed in even portions. Generated by immunoSEQ multiplex PCR, the TCRdb table keeps only in-frame clones and is missing some. Here the sample spans hundreds of thousands of clones, roughly 96% being singletons. Naive CD8 cells, CD45RO-negative and positively selected for CCR7, excluded terminally differentiated effector memory CD45RA+ cells. Sequencing input: naive CD8+ T cells sorted from blood. The source of this sequence is a woman aged 25 to 39 in good health. The rearrangement uses TRBV5-1 and TRBJ1-1; no firm D call. CDR3 bases: TGCGCCAGCAGCTTGAGGGAGGGCACTGAAGCTTTCTTT. Translation: CASSLREGTEAFF.